A selection of T cell receptor beta chains follows, all from one sample in a study of early T cells in non-severe SARS-CoV-2 infection. MiXCR was run by TCRdb on the 5' RACE reads, yielding one entry per CDR3 protein. The table shows roughly 65,000 distinct CDR3 sequences, with roughly 11% occurring only once. Material for sequencing was whole blood. These receptors came from an adult who was a healthcare worker with PCR-confirmed SARS-CoV-2 infection or an uninfected control (not recorded which). Both conserved end residues are part of each CDR3. A D gene is named only where the DNA matches it firmly. A clone size is listed for some rows: how often the clone was seen (once, few, many), or a class if it is expanded.

v_call: TRBV6-6
j_call: TRBJ2-5
clone_size: NA
d_call: NA
cdr3_aa: CASSYSNQPKETQYF
cdr3_nt: TGTGCCAGCAGTTACTCGAACCAGCCCAAGGAGACCCAGTACTTC

v_call: TRBV29-1
j_call: TRBJ2-3
clone_size: NA
d_call: TRBD1
cdr3_aa: CSAKEGGTGEVDTQYF
cdr3_nt: TGCAGCGCCAAAGAAGGAGGGACAGGGGAAGTTGATACGCAGTATTTT

v_call: TRBV6-6
j_call: TRBJ2-2
clone_size: NA
d_call: NA
cdr3_aa: CASSERSGELFF
cdr3_nt: TGTGCCAGCAGTGAACGGTCCGGGGAGCTGTTTTTT

v_call: TRBV10-3
j_call: TRBJ2-2
clone_size: NA
d_call: TRBD2
cdr3_aa: CAISGHGLAGGTGELFF
cdr3_nt: TGTGCCATCAGTGGGCATGGGCTAGCGGGAGGAACCGGGGAGCTGTTTTTT

v_call: TRBV20-1
j_call: TRBJ2-3
clone_size: NA
d_call: TRBD1
cdr3_aa: CSASEGAILDTQYF
cdr3_nt: TGCAGTGCTAGCGAGGGGGCGATTTTAGATACGCAGTATTTT

v_call: TRBV11-2
j_call: TRBJ2-2
clone_size: many
d_call: NA
cdr3_aa: CASRTSPEGMAGTNTGELFF
cdr3_nt: TGTGCCAGCAGAACATCCCCCGAGGGAATGGCGGGGACTAACACCGGGGAGCTGTTTTTT

v_call: TRBV6-2/TRBV6-3
j_call: TRBJ2-2
clone_size: few
d_call: NA
cdr3_aa: CASRLLVNTGELFF
cdr3_nt: TGTGCCAGTCGATTACTGGTTAACACCGGGGAGCTGTTTTTT

v_call: TRBV24-1
j_call: TRBJ2-3
clone_size: few
d_call: NA
cdr3_aa: CATSDSMGESDTQYF
cdr3_nt: TGTGCCACCAGTGATTCAATGGGGGAGTCCGATACGCAGTATTTT

v_call: TRBV11-1
j_call: TRBJ2-5
clone_size: few
d_call: NA
cdr3_aa: CASSLLGVGETQYF
cdr3_nt: TGTGCCAGCAGCTTATTAGGGGTAGGAGAGACCCAGTACTTC

v_call: TRBV7-2
j_call: TRBJ2-7
clone_size: few
d_call: TRBD2
cdr3_aa: CASSYKFLAGYEQYF
cdr3_nt: TGTGCCAGCAGCTACAAGTTCCTAGCGGGGTACGAGCAGTACTTC